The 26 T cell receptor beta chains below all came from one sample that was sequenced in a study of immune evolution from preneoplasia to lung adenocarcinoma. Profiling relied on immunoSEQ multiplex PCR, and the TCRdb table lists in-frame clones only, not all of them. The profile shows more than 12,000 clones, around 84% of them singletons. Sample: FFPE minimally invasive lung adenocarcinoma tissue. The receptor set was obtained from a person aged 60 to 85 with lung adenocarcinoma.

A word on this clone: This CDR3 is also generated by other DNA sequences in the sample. The CDR3 protein is CASSTRTGDGNTIYF. The CDR3 DNA is TGTGCCAGTAGCACCCGAACGGGGGATGGAAACACCATATATTTT. The chain combines TRBV19 with TRBJ1-3; maybe TRBD1 (5 bases). Looked up from germline, CDR1 is LNHDA and CDR2 is SQIVND (reference sequence). V was pared by 6 bases and J by 3 bases, with 15 bases between. The CDR3 loop spans 15 amino acids.

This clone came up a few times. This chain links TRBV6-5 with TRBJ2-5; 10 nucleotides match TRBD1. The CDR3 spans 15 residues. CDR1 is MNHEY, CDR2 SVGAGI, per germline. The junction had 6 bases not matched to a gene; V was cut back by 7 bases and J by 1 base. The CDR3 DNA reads TGTGCCAGCAAACTGACAGGGGGCACCCAAGAGACCCAGTACTTC. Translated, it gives CASKLTGGTQETQYF.

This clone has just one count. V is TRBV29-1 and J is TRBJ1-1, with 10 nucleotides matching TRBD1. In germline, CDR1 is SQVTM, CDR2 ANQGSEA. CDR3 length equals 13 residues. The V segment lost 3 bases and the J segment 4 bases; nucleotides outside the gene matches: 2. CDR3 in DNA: TGCAGCGTTGAGGGACAGGGGAGCACTGAAGCTTTCTTT. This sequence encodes CSVEGQGSTEAFF. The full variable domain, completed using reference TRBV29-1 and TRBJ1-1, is SAVISQKPSRDICQRGTSLTIQCQVDSQVTMMFWYRQQPGQSLTLIATANQGSEATYESGFVIDKFPISRPNLTFSTLTVSNMSPEDSSIYLCSVEGQGSTEAFFGQGTRLTVV.

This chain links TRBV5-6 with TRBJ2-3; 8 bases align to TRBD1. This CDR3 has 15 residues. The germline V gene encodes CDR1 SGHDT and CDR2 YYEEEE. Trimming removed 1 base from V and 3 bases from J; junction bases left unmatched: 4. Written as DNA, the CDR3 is TGTGCCAGCAGCTTGACAGGGGGGTTGACAGATACGCAGTATTTT. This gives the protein CASSLTGGLTDTQYF.

The CDR3 spells CASSPQGLGYGYTF. CDR3 sequence (DNA): TGTGCCAGCTCACCACAGGGTCTCGGCTATGGCTACACCTTC. The chain links TRBV18 to TRBJ1-2; D unclear. The germline V gene has CDR1 KGHSH and CDR2 LQKENI. The CDR3 contains 14 residues. Trimming shortened V by 1 base and J by 4 bases, and 10 bases separated the two germline ends.

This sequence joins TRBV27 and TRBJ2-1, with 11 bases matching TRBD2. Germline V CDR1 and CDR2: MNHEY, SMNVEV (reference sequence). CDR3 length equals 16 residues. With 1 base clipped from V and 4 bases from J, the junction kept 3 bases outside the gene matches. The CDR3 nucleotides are TGTGCCAGCAGTTTATATGCTAGCGGGGGGTACAATGAGCAGTTCTTC. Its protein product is CASSLYASGGYNEQFF.

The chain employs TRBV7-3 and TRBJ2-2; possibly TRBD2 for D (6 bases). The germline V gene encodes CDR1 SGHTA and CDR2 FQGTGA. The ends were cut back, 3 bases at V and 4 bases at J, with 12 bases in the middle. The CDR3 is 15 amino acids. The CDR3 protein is CASSLGRAGTGELFF. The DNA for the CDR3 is TGTGCCAGCAGCTTGGGGCGAGCGGGCACCGGGGAGCTGTTTTTT.

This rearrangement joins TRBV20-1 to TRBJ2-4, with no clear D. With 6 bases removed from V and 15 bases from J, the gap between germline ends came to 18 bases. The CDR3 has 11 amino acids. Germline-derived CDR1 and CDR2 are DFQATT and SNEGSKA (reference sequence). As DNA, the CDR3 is TGCAGTGCCGGCCCTCGCCTTCATCCGTACTTC. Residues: CSAGPRLHPYF.

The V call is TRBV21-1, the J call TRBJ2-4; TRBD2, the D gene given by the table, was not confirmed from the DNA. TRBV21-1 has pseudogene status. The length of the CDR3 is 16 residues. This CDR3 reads CASSKVKRGSKNIQYF. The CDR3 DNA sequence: TGTGCCAGCAGCAAAGTAAAGCGGGGGTCCAAAAACATTCAGTACTTC.

CDR3 DNA sequence: TGTGCCAGCAGCTTAGCGACTAGTACCTACAATGAGCAGTTCTTC. Translated, it gives CASSLATSTYNEQFF. The rearrangement links TRBV7-2 to TRBJ2-1; tentative D call: TRBD2 (6 bases). This CDR3 has 15 amino acids. Germline V gene sequence: CDR1 SGHTA, CDR2 FQGNSA. V lost 0 bases and J 2 bases, leaving 8 bases between the germline ends.

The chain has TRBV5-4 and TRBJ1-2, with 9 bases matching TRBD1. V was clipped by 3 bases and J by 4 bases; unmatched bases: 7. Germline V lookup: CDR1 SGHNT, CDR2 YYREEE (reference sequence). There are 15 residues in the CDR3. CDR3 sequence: CASSSLQGAGYGYTF. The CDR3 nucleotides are TGTGCCAGCAGCTCGCTACAGGGGGCCGGCTATGGCTACACCTTC. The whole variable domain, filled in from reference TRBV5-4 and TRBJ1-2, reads ETGVTQSPTHLIKTRGQQVTLRCSSQSGHNTVSWYQQALGQGPQFIFQYYREEENGRGNFPPRFSGLQFPNYSSELNVNALELDDSALYLCASSSLQGAGYGYTFGSGTRLTVV.

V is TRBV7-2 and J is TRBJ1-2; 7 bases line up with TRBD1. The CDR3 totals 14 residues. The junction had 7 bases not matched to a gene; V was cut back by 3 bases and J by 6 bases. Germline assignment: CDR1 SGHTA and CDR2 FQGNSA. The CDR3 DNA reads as TGTGCCAGCAGCTTCGGAGGGGGCAATAATGGCTACACCTTC. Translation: CASSFGGGNNGYTF.

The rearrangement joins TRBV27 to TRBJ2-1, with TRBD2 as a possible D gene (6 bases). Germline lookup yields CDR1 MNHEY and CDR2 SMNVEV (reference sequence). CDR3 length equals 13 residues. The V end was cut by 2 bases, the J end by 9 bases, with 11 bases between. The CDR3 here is CASSLSPLAEQFF. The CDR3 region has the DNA TGTGCCAGCAGTTTAAGCCCACTAGCTGAGCAGTTCTTC.

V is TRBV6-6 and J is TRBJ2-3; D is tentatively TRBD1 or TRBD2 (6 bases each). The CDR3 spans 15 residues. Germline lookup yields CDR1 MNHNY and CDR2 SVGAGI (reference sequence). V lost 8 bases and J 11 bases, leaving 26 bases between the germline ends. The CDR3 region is CASLTGRSGGGRQYF. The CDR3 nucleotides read TGTGCCAGCTTAACAGGGAGGTCCGGCGGAGGTAGGCAGTATTTT.

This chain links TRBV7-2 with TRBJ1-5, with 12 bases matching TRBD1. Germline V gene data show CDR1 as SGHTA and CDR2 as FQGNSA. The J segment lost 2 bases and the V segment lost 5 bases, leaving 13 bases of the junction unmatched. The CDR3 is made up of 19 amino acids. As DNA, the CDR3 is TGTGCCAGCAGCCGTGGCTTCCGGGACAGGGGGCAGGGCAATCAGCCCCAGCATTTT. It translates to CASSRGFRDRGQGNQPQHF.

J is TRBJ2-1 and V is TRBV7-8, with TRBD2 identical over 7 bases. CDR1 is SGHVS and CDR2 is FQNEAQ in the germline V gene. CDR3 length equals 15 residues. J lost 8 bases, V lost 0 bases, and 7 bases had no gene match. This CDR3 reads CASSLAMGGVDEQFF. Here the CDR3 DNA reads TGTGCCAGCAGCTTAGCTATGGGGGGGGTGGATGAGCAGTTCTTC. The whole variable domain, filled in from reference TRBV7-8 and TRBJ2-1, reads GAGVSQSPRYKVAKRGQDVALRCDPISGHVSLFWYQQALGQGPEFLTYFQNEAQLDKSGLPSDRFFAERPEGSVSTLKIQRTQQEDSAVYLCASSLAMGGVDEQFFGPGTRLTVL.

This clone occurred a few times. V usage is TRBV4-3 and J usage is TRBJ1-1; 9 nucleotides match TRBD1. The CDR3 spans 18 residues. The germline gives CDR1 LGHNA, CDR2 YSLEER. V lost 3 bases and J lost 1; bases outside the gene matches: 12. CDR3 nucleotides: TGCGCCAGCAGCCATATCCATCCACCGGGACAGGGGAACACTGAAGCTTTCTTT. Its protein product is CASSHIHPPGQGNTEAFF.

In DNA form, the CDR3 reads TGTGCCAGCAACTCCCCCAACGGGGCTTGGGGCTACACCTTC. This translates into CASNSPNGAWGYTF. The chain carries TRBV6-5 and TRBJ1-2; TRBD1 might be the D (5 bases). CDR1 and CDR2 (germline): MNHEY, SVGAGI. The CDR3 totals 14 residues. The ends were cut back, 7 bases at V and 8 bases at J, with 20 bases in the middle.

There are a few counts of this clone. The CDR3 coding sequence is TGCAGCGCCCTGGGGGGACGGGGCTACGAGCAGTACTTC. The encoded protein is CSALGGRGYEQYF. The V and J genes are TRBV29-1 and TRBJ2-7; tentative D call: TRBD2 (6 bases). V gave up 7 bases and J gave up 3 bases, with 16 bases separating them. There are 13 residues in the CDR3. CDR1 and CDR2 from the germline V gene are SQVTM and ANQGSEA.

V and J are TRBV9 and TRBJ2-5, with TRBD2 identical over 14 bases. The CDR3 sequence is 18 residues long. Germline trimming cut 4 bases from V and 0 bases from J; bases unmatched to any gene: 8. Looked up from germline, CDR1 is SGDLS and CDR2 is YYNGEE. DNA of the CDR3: TGTGCCAGCAGCCCAACGACTAGCGGGGGGGTCTACCAAGAGACCCAGTACTTC. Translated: CASSPTTSGGVYQETQYF.

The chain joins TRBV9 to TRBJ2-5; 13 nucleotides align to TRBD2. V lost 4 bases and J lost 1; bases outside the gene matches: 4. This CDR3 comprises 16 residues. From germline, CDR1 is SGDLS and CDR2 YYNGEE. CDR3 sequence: CASSKTSGRPQETQYF. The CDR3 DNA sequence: TGTGCCAGCAGCAAGACTAGCGGGAGGCCCCAAGAGACCCAGTACTTC.

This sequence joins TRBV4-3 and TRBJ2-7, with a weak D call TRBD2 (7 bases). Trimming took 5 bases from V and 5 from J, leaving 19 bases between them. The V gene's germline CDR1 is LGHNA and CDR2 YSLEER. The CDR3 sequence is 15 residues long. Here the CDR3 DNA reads TGCGCCAGCAGCGCGGGGGCAAGGCGGTCCGACGAGCAGTACTTC. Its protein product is CASSAGARRSDEQYF.

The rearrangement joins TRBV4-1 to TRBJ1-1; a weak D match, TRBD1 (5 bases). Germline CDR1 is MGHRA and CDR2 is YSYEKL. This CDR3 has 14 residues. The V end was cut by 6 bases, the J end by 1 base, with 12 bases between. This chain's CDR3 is CASRGTLKNTEAFF. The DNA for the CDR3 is TGCGCCAGCAGGGGGACCTTGAAGAACACTGAAGCTTTCTTT.

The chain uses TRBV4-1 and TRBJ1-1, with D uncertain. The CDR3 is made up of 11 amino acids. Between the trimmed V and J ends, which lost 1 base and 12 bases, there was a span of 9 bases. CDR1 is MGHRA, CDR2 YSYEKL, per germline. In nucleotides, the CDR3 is TGCGCCAGCAGCCAAGGAACGATTCCTTTCTTT. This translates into CASSQGTIPFF.

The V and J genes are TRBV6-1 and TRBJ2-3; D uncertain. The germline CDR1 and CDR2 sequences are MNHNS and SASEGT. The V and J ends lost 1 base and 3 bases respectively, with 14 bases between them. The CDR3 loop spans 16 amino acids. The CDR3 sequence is CASSEGLGQLTDTQYF. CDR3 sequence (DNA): TGTGCCAGCAGTGAAGGCTTAGGGCAATTAACAGATACGCAGTATTTT.

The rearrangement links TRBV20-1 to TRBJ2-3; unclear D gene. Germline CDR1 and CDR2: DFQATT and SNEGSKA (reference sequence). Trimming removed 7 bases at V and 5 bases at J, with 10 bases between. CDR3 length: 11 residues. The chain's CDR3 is CSVHSLDTQYF. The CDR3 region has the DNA TGCAGTGTGCATAGCTTAGATACGCAGTATTTT.